This is a list of T cell receptor beta chains from one sample in a study of CD8 T cells in ankylosing spondylitis. Each CDR3 protein is one row after TCRdb ran MiXCR on the 5' RACE reads. The data contain 300,000 to 400,000 distinct CDR3 sequences, around 20% of them singletons. The material sequenced was blood, either unsorted or a sorted T cell fraction (not recorded which). All receptors derive from a male donor with ankylosing spondylitis. CDR3s include the opening cysteine and the closing phenylalanine or tryptophan. D genes are given only for firm matches. Size tells how often a clone was seen (once, few, many) or the class of an expanded clone, and some rows leave it out.

d_gene	abundance	j_gene	v_gene	CDR3aa	CDR3nt
.	.	TRBJ2-7	TRBV4-3	CASSRNRGSYEQYF	TGCGCCAGCAGCCGTAACCGGGGCTCCTACGAGCAGTACTTC
.	.	TRBJ2-1	TRBV7-8	CASSPLESSYNEQFF	TGTGCCAGCAGCCCTCTTGAGAGCTCCTACAATGAGCAGTTCTTC
TRBD2	few	TRBJ2-1	TRBV6-6	CASSWEGREQFF	TGTGCCAGTTCGTGGGAGGGCCGGGAGCAGTTCTTC
TRBD1	many	TRBJ2-2	TRBV4-3	CASSQATGATTGELFF	TGCGCCAGCAGCCAAGCGACAGGGGCCACCACCGGGGAGCTGTTTTTT
.	few	TRBJ2-3	TRBV5-1	CASSTLRGTSTDTQYF	TGCGCCAGCAGCACTTTGCGGGGTACTAGCACAGATACGCAGTATTTT
TRBD1	.	TRBJ1-2	TRBV29-1	CSVEIQGAGYGYTF	TGCAGCGTTGAGATACAGGGGGCGGGCTATGGCTACACCTTC
.	.	TRBJ2-7	TRBV7-9	CASSPMGGAREQYF	TGTGCCAGCAGCCCGATGGGGGGGGCACGCGAGCAGTACTTC
TRBD2	.	TRBJ2-5	TRBV13	CASSYPGRGRETQYF	TGTGCCAGCAGCTACCCGGGGAGGGGCCGAGAGACCCAGTACTTC
.	few	TRBJ2-1	TRBV5-1	CASSFGDSNEQFF	TGCGCCAGCAGCTTTGGAGATAGCAATGAGCAGTTCTTC
TRBD2	.	TRBJ2-5	TRBV6-1	CASSPKTGGVETQYF	TGTGCCAGCAGTCCCAAAACGGGGGGGGTGGAGACCCAGTACTTC
.	.	TRBJ1-2	TRBV19	CASSTGVSYGYTF	TGTGCCAGTAGTACAGGGGTCAGCTATGGCTACACCTTC
TRBD2	.	TRBJ2-1	TRBV7-3	CASSASGRSYNEQFF	TGTGCCAGCAGCGCTAGCGGGAGGTCCTACAATGAGCAGTTCTTC
.	few	TRBJ2-1	TRBV7-2	CASSLRVRNEQFF	TGTGCCAGCAGCTTACGGGTAAGAAATGAGCAGTTCTTC
.	once	TRBJ1-5	TRBV7-8	CASSRTGLNQPQHF	TGTGCCAGCAGCCGAACGGGGCTCAATCAGCCCCAGCATTTT
.	.	TRBJ2-5	TRBV5-1	CASSFENSPETQYF	TGCGCCAGCAGCTTTGAAAACTCTCCCGAGACCCAGTACTTC
.	few	TRBJ2-2	TRBV19	CASSIASQNTGELFF	TGTGCCAGTAGTATAGCGAGCCAGAACACCGGGGAGCTGTTTTTT